These 9 T cell receptor beta chains share one sample of origin, sequenced in a study of blood T cell repertoires in COVID-19. Libraries were prepared by immunoSEQ multiplex PCR; TCRdb keeps only in-frame clonotypes and omits some of them. The sample contains over 120,000 clones, roughly 76% of which appear only once. The sample consisted of peripheral blood. These receptors all stem from a woman aged 45-59 years with active or convalescent COVID-19.

The V call is TRBV12-3 or TRBV12-4, the J call TRBJ1-4; no clear D. The length of the CDR3 is 11 residues. The V end was cut by 8 bases, the J end by 5 bases, with 6 bases between. CDR3 nucleotides: TGTGCCAGCCTCGGGAATGAAAAACTGTTTTTT. This translates into CASLGNEKLFF.

The gene calls are TRBV6-5 and TRBJ1-6; D gene uncertain. V dropped 2 bases and J dropped 10 bases, with 9 bases sitting between them. This CDR3 spans 13 amino acids. The germline V gene encodes CDR1 MNHEY and CDR2 SVGAGI. The CDR3 spells CASSYETGSPLHF. CDR3 DNA: TGTGCCAGCAGTTACGAGACGGGGTCACCCCTCCACTTT.

This chain links TRBV13 with TRBJ2-1, with TRBD2 as a possible D gene (7 bases). CDR1 is PRHDT and CDR2 is FYEKMQ in the germline V gene (reference sequence). The CDR3 consists of 16 residues. With 1 base removed from V and 2 bases from J, the gap between germline ends came to 12 bases. CDR3 DNA sequence: TGTGCCAGCAGCTTAGATGGCGGGGGCGCCTACAATGAGCAGTTCTTC. Translating it yields CASSLDGGGAYNEQFF.

The chain couples TRBV5-6 to TRBJ2-7; D is ambiguous. V was trimmed by 0 bases and J by 7 bases, leaving 5 bases between them. The germline CDR1 and CDR2 sequences are SGHDT and YYEEEE. The CDR3 is 11 amino acids. The CDR3 region has the DNA TGTGCCAGCAGCTTGGCCGGTGAGCAGTACTTC. Translation gives CASSLAGEQYF.

The chain has TRBV28 and TRBJ1-1; the D is unclear. CDR1 and CDR2 (germline): MDHEN, SYDVKM. The CDR3 is 11 residues long. V was pared by 5 bases and J by 3 bases, with 4 bases between. For the CDR3, the DNA is TGTGCCAGCAGTACGGACACTGAAGCTTTCTTT. It translates to CASSTDTEAFF.

The chain employs TRBV7-9 and TRBJ1-1; tentative D call: TRBD1 (5 bases). Trimming pared 5 bases from V and 4 bases from J, leaving 11 bases between. The CDR3 totals 13 residues. Germline V gene data show CDR1 as SEHNR and CDR2 as FQNEAQ (reference sequence). The CDR3 is CASSASGGTEAFF. The CDR3 region has the DNA TGTGCCAGCAGCGCTAGCGGGGGCACTGAAGCTTTCTTT.

The chain joins TRBV7-9 to TRBJ2-7, with D perhaps matching TRBD1 (6 bases). Trimming took 0 bases from V and 4 from J, leaving 19 bases between them. This CDR3 is 17 amino acids long. Looked up from germline, CDR1 is SEHNR and CDR2 is FQNEAQ (reference sequence). CDR3 sequence reads: CASSLALDWQGFYEQYF. DNA of the CDR3: TGTGCCAGCAGCTTAGCGCTAGATTGGCAGGGGTTTTACGAGCAGTACTTC.

This clone has at least ten counts. This chain connects TRBV30 to TRBJ2-7, with a possible D match to TRBD2 (5 bases). Trimming pared 3 bases from V and 3 bases from J, leaving 12 bases between. Germline values: CDR1 GTSNPN, CDR2 SVGIG (reference sequence). CDR3 length: 13 amino acids. In DNA, the CDR3 is TGTGCCTGGAGAAGCGGTTTCTTCTACGAGCAGTACTTC. Its protein is CAWRSGFFYEQYF.

This chain links TRBV7-3 with TRBJ1-4, with TRBD1 as a possible D gene (6 bases). The CDR3 extends over 15 amino acids. In germline, CDR1 is SGHTA, CDR2 FQGTGA. V lost 5 bases and J lost 5, with 15 bases in between. The CDR3 region is CASSPRTASNEKLFF. CDR3 bases: TGTGCCAGCAGCCCGCGGACAGCCTCAAATGAAAAACTGTTTTTT.